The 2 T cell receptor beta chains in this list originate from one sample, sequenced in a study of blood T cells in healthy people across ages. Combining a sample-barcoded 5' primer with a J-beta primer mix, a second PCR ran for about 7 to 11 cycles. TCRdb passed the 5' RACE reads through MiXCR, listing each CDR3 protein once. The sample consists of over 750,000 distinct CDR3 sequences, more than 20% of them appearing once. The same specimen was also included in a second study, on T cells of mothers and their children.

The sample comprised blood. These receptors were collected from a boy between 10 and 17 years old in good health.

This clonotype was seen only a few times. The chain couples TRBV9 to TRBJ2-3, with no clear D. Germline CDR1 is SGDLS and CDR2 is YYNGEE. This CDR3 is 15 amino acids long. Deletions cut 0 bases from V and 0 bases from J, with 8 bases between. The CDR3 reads CASSVGATSTDTQYF. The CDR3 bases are TGTGCCAGCAGCGTAGGCGCAACTAGCACAGATACGCAGTATTTT.

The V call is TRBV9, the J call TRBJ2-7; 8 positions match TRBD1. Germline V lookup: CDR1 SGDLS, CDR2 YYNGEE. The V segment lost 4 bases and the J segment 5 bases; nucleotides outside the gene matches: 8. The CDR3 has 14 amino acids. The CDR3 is CASSLDRASDEQYF. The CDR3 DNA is TGTGCCAGCAGCTTGGACAGGGCTAGCGACGAGCAGTACTTC.